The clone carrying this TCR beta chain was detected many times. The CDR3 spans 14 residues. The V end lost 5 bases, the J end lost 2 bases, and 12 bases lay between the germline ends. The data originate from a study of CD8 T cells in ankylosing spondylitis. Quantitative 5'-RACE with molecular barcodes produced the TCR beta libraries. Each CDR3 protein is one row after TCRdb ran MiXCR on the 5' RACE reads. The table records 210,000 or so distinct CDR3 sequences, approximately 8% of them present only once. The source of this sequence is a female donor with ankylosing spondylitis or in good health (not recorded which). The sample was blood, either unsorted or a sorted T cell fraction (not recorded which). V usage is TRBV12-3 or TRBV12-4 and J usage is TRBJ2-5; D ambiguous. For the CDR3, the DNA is TGTGCCAGCAGTACAACCGGCCTACAAGAGACCCAGTACTTC. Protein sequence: CASSTTGLQETQYF.